This T cell receptor (beta chain) was sequenced in a study of cytomegalovirus exposure and HLA in healthy donors. The study, taken as a whole, reports: As a later analysis revealed, most CMV-associated TCR beta chains appeared HLA-restricted.

PCR employed 60 Vbeta and 13 Jbeta primers. Libraries were prepared by immunoSEQ multiplex PCR; TCRdb keeps only in-frame clonotypes and omits some of them. This specimen shows 140,000 to 150,000 clones; the ten leading clones hold 0.8% to 1%. With regard to this clone: Its antigen is not known.

The germline V gene has CDR1 PRHDT and CDR2 FYEKMQ (reference sequence). Trimming took 5 bases from V and 2 from J; bases not matched to a gene: 1. The CDR3 contains 14 residues. This TCR came from a male donor in good health and CMV-seronegative. The V and J genes are TRBV13 and TRBJ2-7; 12 positions agree with TRBD2. Sequenced: PBMCs. The CDR3 is CASSRTSGAYEQYF. DNA of the CDR3: TGTGCCAGCAGCCGGACTAGCGGGGCCTACGAGCAGTACTTC.